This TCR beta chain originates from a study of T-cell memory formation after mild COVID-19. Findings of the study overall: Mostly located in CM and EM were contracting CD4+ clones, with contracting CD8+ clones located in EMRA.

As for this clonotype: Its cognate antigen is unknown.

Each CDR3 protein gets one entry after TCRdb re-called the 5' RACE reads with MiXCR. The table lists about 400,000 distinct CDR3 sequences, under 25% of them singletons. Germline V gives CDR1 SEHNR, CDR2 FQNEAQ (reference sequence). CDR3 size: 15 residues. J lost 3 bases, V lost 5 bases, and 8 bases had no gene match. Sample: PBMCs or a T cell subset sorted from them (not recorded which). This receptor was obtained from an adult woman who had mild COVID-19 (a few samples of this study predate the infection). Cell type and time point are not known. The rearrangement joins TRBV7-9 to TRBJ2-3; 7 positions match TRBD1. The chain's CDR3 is CASSTRQGETDTQYF. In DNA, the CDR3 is TGTGCCAGCAGCACCCGACAGGGTGAGACAGATACGCAGTATTTT.